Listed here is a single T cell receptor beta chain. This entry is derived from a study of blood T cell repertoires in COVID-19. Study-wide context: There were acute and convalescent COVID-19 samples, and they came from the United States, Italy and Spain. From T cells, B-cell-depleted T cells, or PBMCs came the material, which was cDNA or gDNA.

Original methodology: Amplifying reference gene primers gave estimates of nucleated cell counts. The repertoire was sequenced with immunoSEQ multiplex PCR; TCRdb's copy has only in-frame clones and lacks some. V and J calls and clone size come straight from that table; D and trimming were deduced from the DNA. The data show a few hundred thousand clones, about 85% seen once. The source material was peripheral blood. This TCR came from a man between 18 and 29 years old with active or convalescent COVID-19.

DNA for the CDR3: TGTGCCAGTAGTATAGATCCGAGGGAATCTGGAAACACCATATATTTT. Translated, it gives CASSIDPRESGNTIYF. The gene calls are TRBV19 and TRBJ1-3; D remains ambiguous. The CDR3 has 16 amino acids. Deletions cut 0 bases from V and 1 base from J, with 10 bases between. Germline V CDR1 and CDR2: LNHDA, SQIVND (reference sequence). The full variable domain, rest sourced from reference TRBV19 and TRBJ1-3, is DGGITQSPKYLFRKEGQNVTLSCEQNLNHDAMYWYRQDPGQGLRLIYYSQIVNDFQKGDIAEGYSVSREKKESFPLTVTSAQKNPTAFYLCASSIDPRESGNTIYFGEGSWLTVV.